What follows describes a single T cell receptor (beta chain). Its antigen remains unidentified. A single record per CDR3 protein comes from TCRdb applying MiXCR to the 5' RACE reads. The table records 450,000 or so distinct CDR3 sequences, 25% to 30% of them present only once. This specimen belongs to a study of CD8 T cells in ankylosing spondylitis. The CDR3 spans 14 residues. With 5 bases clipped from V and 4 bases from J, the junction kept 7 bases outside the gene matches. Germline V gene lookup returns CDR1 SEHNR and CDR2 FQNEAQ (reference sequence). Broader study findings: Made up of about eight highly homologous variants, a TCR beta motif appeared characteristic of ankylosing spondylitis blood.

The receptor was isolated from a male donor with ankylosing spondylitis. What was sequenced was blood, either unsorted or a sorted T cell fraction (not recorded which). J is TRBJ1-2 and V is TRBV7-9; 7 bases align to TRBD1. The CDR3 bases are TGTGCCAGCAGCAGACATACAGGGGCCTATGGCTACACCTTC. It specifies CASSRHTGAYGYTF.